A selection of T cell receptor beta chains follows, all from one sample in a study of cytomegalovirus exposure and HLA in healthy donors. The repertoire was sequenced with immunoSEQ multiplex PCR; TCRdb's copy has only in-frame clones and lacks some. The sample yields about 100,000 clones, roughly 80% seen once. The material sequenced was PBMCs. These TCRs come from a male donor in good health and CMV-seropositive. Each CDR3 is given with its conserved first and last residue. The order of the fields is D gene, clone size, J gene, V gene, CDR3 DNA, CDR3 protein. A D gene is named only where the DNA matches it firmly. Size values are once, few and many counts, or a class for expanded clones, and some rows have none.

d_call: -; clone_size: -; j_call: TRBJ2-6; v_call: TRBV11-3; cdr3_nt: TGTGCCAGCAGCCCAAGTTGGAGCTCTGGGGCCAACGGCCTGACTTTC; cdr3_aa: CASSPSWSSGANGLTF
d_call: TRBD2; clone_size: few; j_call: TRBJ2-3; v_call: TRBV4-3; cdr3_nt: TGCGCCAGCAGCCACGATCCGGGGCTACCGGGAGGGCCAGATACGCAGTATTTT; cdr3_aa: CASSHDPGLPGGPDTQYF
d_call: -; clone_size: -; j_call: TRBJ1-6; v_call: TRBV4-1; cdr3_nt: TGCGCCAGCAGCCAGTCCACAGAGCCTAATTCACCCCTCCACTTT; cdr3_aa: CASSQSTEPNSPLHF
d_call: TRBD2; clone_size: -; j_call: TRBJ2-1; v_call: TRBV6-6; cdr3_nt: TGTGCCAGCAGTCCTGGCTTCCAGACTAGCTGGCCTGAGCAGTTCTTC; cdr3_aa: CASSPGFQTSWPEQFF
d_call: -; clone_size: -; j_call: TRBJ2-3; v_call: TRBV4-3; cdr3_nt: TGCGCCAGCAGCCCCGGAATAGCGGATTCAGCAGATACGCAGTATTTT; cdr3_aa: CASSPGIADSADTQYF
d_call: -; clone_size: -; j_call: TRBJ1-2; v_call: TRBV28; cdr3_nt: TGTGCCAGCAGCTCAATGCTCACAGGGTATGGCTACACCTTC; cdr3_aa: CASSSMLTGYGYTF
d_call: -; clone_size: -; j_call: TRBJ2-2; v_call: TRBV27; cdr3_nt: TGTGCCAGCAGGAGGGCGGGAACCGGGGAGCTGTTTTTT; cdr3_aa: CASRRAGTGELFF
d_call: TRBD1; clone_size: -; j_call: TRBJ2-7; v_call: TRBV28; cdr3_nt: TGTGCCAGCAGACCAGGACAGGCTTCCTACGAGCAGTACTTC; cdr3_aa: CASRPGQASYEQYF
d_call: -; clone_size: -; j_call: TRBJ1-3; v_call: TRBV19; cdr3_nt: TGTGCCAGTAGTATCGGTACGGGTTTTGGAAACACCATATATTTT; cdr3_aa: CASSIGTGFGNTIYF
d_call: -; clone_size: few; j_call: TRBJ2-1; v_call: TRBV29-1; cdr3_nt: TGCAGCGGTGGGCTCAGCCAATACAATGAGCAGTTCTTC; cdr3_aa: CSGGLSQYNEQFF
d_call: -; clone_size: -; j_call: TRBJ2-3; v_call: TRBV28; cdr3_nt: TGTGCCAGCAGTTTCTTGGCCACAGATACGCAGTATTTT; cdr3_aa: CASSFLATDTQYF
d_call: TRBD1; clone_size: -; j_call: TRBJ2-7; v_call: TRBV4-2; cdr3_nt: TGTGCCAGCAGCCAAGATCGGACAGGGATCTACGAGCAGTACTTC; cdr3_aa: CASSQDRTGIYEQYF
d_call: TRBD1; clone_size: -; j_call: TRBJ1-6; v_call: TRBV5-4; cdr3_nt: TGTGCCAGCAGTTACGTTACAGGGGCGATCAATTCACCCCTCCACTTT; cdr3_aa: CASSYVTGAINSPLHF
d_call: TRBD1; clone_size: -; j_call: TRBJ1-5; v_call: TRBV30; cdr3_nt: TGTGCCTGGAGTCGGGACAGGGGCTCAGATCAGCCCCAGCATTTT; cdr3_aa: CAWSRDRGSDQPQHF
d_call: TRBD1; clone_size: -; j_call: TRBJ2-5; v_call: TRBV5-5; cdr3_nt: TGTGCCAGCAGCGTGGAGGACAGGCCCTGGGAGACCCAGTACTTC; cdr3_aa: CASSVEDRPWETQYF
d_call: -; clone_size: -; j_call: TRBJ2-2; v_call: TRBV5-1; cdr3_nt: TGCGCCAGCAGCTCAGAGGGCGGGGAGCTGTTTTTT; cdr3_aa: CASSSEGGELFF
d_call: TRBD1; clone_size: few; j_call: TRBJ2-6; v_call: TRBV5-4; cdr3_nt: TGTGCCAGCAGGCCGCCCGGGACAGCGAACTCTGGGGCCAACGTCCTGACTTTC; cdr3_aa: CASRPPGTANSGANVLTF
d_call: -; clone_size: -; j_call: TRBJ1-2; v_call: TRBV11-2; cdr3_nt: TGTGCCAGCAGCTTTGGGAGCCTCACGAGGAATGGCTACACCTTC; cdr3_aa: CASSFGSLTRNGYTF
d_call: TRBD2; clone_size: -; j_call: TRBJ2-7; v_call: TRBV5-5; cdr3_nt: TGTGCCAGCAGCTTGACGAGCGGGACCCCCTACGAGCAGTACTTC; cdr3_aa: CASSLTSGTPYEQYF
d_call: TRBD1; clone_size: -; j_call: TRBJ1-2; v_call: TRBV7-9; cdr3_nt: TGTGCCAGCAGCTTCCTGGACAGGTCGGGCTACACCTTC; cdr3_aa: CASSFLDRSGYTF
d_call: -; clone_size: -; j_call: TRBJ2-5; v_call: TRBV18; cdr3_nt: TGTGCCAGCTCACCAGGGCGAGAGACCCAGTACTTC; cdr3_aa: CASSPGRETQYF
d_call: TRBD1; clone_size: -; j_call: TRBJ2-7; v_call: TRBV5-1; cdr3_nt: TGCGCCAGCACTCATCCAGGGACAGGGTCCAAGCAGTACTTC; cdr3_aa: CASTHPGTGSKQYF
d_call: TRBD2; clone_size: -; j_call: TRBJ2-5; v_call: TRBV9; cdr3_nt: TGTGCCAGCAGCACTACTAGCGGGAGTGAGACCCAGTACTTC; cdr3_aa: CASSTTSGSETQYF
d_call: TRBD2; clone_size: -; j_call: TRBJ2-7; v_call: TRBV7-9; cdr3_nt: TGTGCCAGCAGCCCACCGGGGGGGTCCTACGAGCAGTACTTC; cdr3_aa: CASSPPGGSYEQYF
d_call: -; clone_size: -; j_call: TRBJ2-7; v_call: TRBV5-1; cdr3_nt: TGCGCCAGCAGCTCTTCGACAGGAACCTACGAGCAGTACTTC; cdr3_aa: CASSSSTGTYEQYF
d_call: TRBD2; clone_size: -; j_call: TRBJ2-5; v_call: TRBV19; cdr3_nt: TGTGCCAGTGCTATATTCGGGACTAGCGGAGAGACCCAGTACTTC; cdr3_aa: CASAIFGTSGETQYF
d_call: -; clone_size: -; j_call: TRBJ2-6; v_call: TRBV10-3; cdr3_nt: TGTGCCATCAGTGAGTCAACAGGTTCCTCTGGGGCCAACGTCCTGACTTTC; cdr3_aa: CAISESTGSSGANVLTF
d_call: TRBD2; clone_size: -; j_call: TRBJ2-1; v_call: TRBV7-9; cdr3_nt: TGTGCCAGCAGCCCTTCCCTAGCGGGAGTTGGGAACAATGAGCAGTTCTTC; cdr3_aa: CASSPSLAGVGNNEQFF
d_call: -; clone_size: -; j_call: TRBJ2-1; v_call: TRBV7-9; cdr3_nt: TGTGCCAGCAGCTTAAGTGGAAGCGGGCCAAGTCCTAACAATGAGCAGTTCTTC; cdr3_aa: CASSLSGSGPSPNNEQFF
d_call: -; clone_size: few; j_call: TRBJ1-1; v_call: TRBV30; cdr3_nt: TGTGCCTGGAGTGTCTCCACTAGGAACACTGAAGCTTTCTTT; cdr3_aa: CAWSVSTRNTEAFF
d_call: -; clone_size: -; j_call: TRBJ2-1; v_call: TRBV11-3; cdr3_nt: TGTGCCAGCAGCCCTGATGCGGGATCCTACAATGAGCAGTTCTTC; cdr3_aa: CASSPDAGSYNEQFF
d_call: -; clone_size: -; j_call: TRBJ2-1; v_call: TRBV4-1; cdr3_nt: TGCGCCAGCAGCCAAGATGGCCGGGTCTCCTACAATGAGCAGTTCTTC; cdr3_aa: CASSQDGRVSYNEQFF
d_call: -; clone_size: few; j_call: TRBJ2-1; v_call: TRBV10-3; cdr3_nt: TGTGCCATCAGTGAGGGGGACTTAGGCAGTTTCTTC; cdr3_aa: CAISEGDLGSFF
d_call: TRBD1; clone_size: -; j_call: TRBJ1-6; v_call: TRBV5-4; cdr3_nt: TGTGCCAGCAGCAACAACAGGGGGTTGAATAATTCACCCCTCCACTTT; cdr3_aa: CASSNNRGLNNSPLHF
d_call: -; clone_size: -; j_call: TRBJ2-2; v_call: TRBV19; cdr3_nt: TGTGCCAGTAGCAAAGTGGGAGCGAACACCGGGGAGCTGTTTTTT; cdr3_aa: CASSKVGANTGELFF
d_call: -; clone_size: -; j_call: TRBJ1-1; v_call: TRBV7-9; cdr3_nt: TGTGCCAGCAGTCAAAGGGGGAACACTGAAGCTTTCTTT; cdr3_aa: CASSQRGNTEAFF
d_call: -; clone_size: -; j_call: TRBJ2-3; v_call: TRBV27; cdr3_nt: TGTGCCAGCAATGGTTATGCGGGATTGGGAGATACGCAGTATTTT; cdr3_aa: CASNGYAGLGDTQYF
d_call: TRBD1; clone_size: few; j_call: TRBJ1-2; v_call: TRBV2; cdr3_nt: TGTGCCAGGGGACAGGGGCCGCAAGGTGGCTACACCTTC; cdr3_aa: CARGQGPQGGYTF
d_call: TRBD1; clone_size: -; j_call: TRBJ1-1; v_call: TRBV10-3; cdr3_nt: TGTGCCATCAGTGATGAAGGGGGCGGGAAGAACACTGAAGCTTTCTTT; cdr3_aa: CAISDEGGGKNTEAFF
d_call: -; clone_size: -; j_call: TRBJ2-7; v_call: TRBV19; cdr3_nt: TGTGCCAGCGGGACTCATACATCCTACGAGCAGTACTTC; cdr3_aa: CASGTHTSYEQYF
d_call: TRBD1; clone_size: -; j_call: TRBJ1-5; v_call: TRBV7-9; cdr3_nt: TGTGCCAGCAGCCCCCAGGGGGGCAATCAGCCCCAGCATTTT; cdr3_aa: CASSPQGGNQPQHF
d_call: TRBD2; clone_size: -; j_call: TRBJ2-5; v_call: TRBV11-1; cdr3_nt: TGTGCCAGCAGCCCCCACCGGGGGGGCTGGGGAGAGACCCAGTACTTC; cdr3_aa: CASSPHRGGWGETQYF
d_call: -; clone_size: -; j_call: TRBJ2-3; v_call: TRBV19; cdr3_nt: TGTGCCAGTAGAACTCCAGGGGCCAGAGGAGATACGCAGTATTTT; cdr3_aa: CASRTPGARGDTQYF